This TCR beta chain originates from a study of T cells after yellow fever vaccination. Study-level background: Fractions of limited cellularity were prepared by means of SMART-Seq v4 Ultra Low Input.

This clonotype was found a few times. Production of TCR cDNA was by 5'RACE template switching, which also added a universal primer site and UMIs. Using its own MiXCR run on the 5' RACE reads, TCRdb lists one record per CDR3 protein. This sample has over 300,000 distinct CDR3 sequences, with about 6.9% found just once. The sequence came from a man younger than 30 who received the YFV17D yellow fever vaccine. The source was PBMCs, collected more than 40 days after the first yellow fever vaccination.

Here the CDR3 DNA reads TGCGCCAGCAGTCAGGGGCCGGCGGATGGCTACACCTTC. Residues: CASSQGPADGYTF. This chain uses TRBV5-1 with TRBJ1-2; D is possibly TRBD1 (6 bases). V was cut by 5 bases and J by 6 bases, with 14 bases left in between. The CDR3 runs to 13 residues. The germline gives CDR1 SGHRS, CDR2 YFSETQ.